This T cell receptor beta chain was identified during a study of blood T cell repertoires in COVID-19 (TCRdb year 2020). In terms of the full investigation: Samples from collaborators originated in the United States, Italy and Spain and spanned both the acute and convalescent phases of COVID-19. A de-identified subject ID, COVID-19 status, age in years and sex were almost always included in the sample metadata. Deeply sampled blood TCRbeta repertoires from subjects exposed to, actively infected with, or recovered from COVID-19 were included in the dataset. The samples were drawn from two sources: the first 160 participants of the ongoing ImmuneRACE study, and about 1,300 subjects contributed by 6 global collaborators. The repertoires were released in a freely available public database intended as a resource for research on the immune response to SARS-CoV-2. Where available, HLA class I and class II types were obtained from metadata supplied by the sample provider rather than from assay-based typing. The material from the prospective study consisted of cDNA or gDNA derived from T cells, B-cell-depleted T cells, or PBMCs. The paper as a whole reports these results and caveats: Clinical and demographic metadata were provided uncurated, with the amount varying by source and participant.

With respect to this clone: Its antigen is unknown. It has no much larger one-base neighbor in the sample; base qualities were not kept.

TCRbeta CDR3 regions were amplified from genomic DNA using the immunoSEQ Assay, a bias-controlled multiplex PCR. The authors' analysis ran thus. Within the assay, amplification of reference gene primers was used to estimate how many nucleated cells each sample contained. To quantify the absolute abundance of each unique TCRbeta CDR3 rearrangement, sequence reads were collapsed and filtered. For each sample, productive Simpson clonality was calculated by taking the square root of Simpson's diversity index across productive rearrangements. TCRdb took over this immuneACCESS table, retaining in-frame rearrangements with V and J assigned. Such tables are incomplete; in checked studies, under half of the missing clones stem from an unresolved V gene, and the remainder is unexplained. Clone size and V and J calls were adopted from that table, with D and trimming inferred from the DNA. The sample table records fewer than 250,000 clones; roughly four fifths of these occur just once. About 4.8% of the sample rests with the top ten.

The germline V gene supplies CDR1 SNHLY and CDR2 FYNNEI. The trim is 4 bases for V and 0 bases for J, with a gap of 9 bases between the germline ends. From the cysteine through the phenylalanine, the CDR3 covers 15 amino acids. Just CDR3 DNA is preserved here, 45 bases in frame from base 1. Whole blood was collected in K2EDTA tubes by collaborating institutions according to the institutions' own protocols. Collaborator samples were shipped for TCRbeta analysis as frozen whole blood, isolated PBMCs, or DNA extracted from either sample type. The V and J segments used are TRBV2 and TRBJ1-4; no confident D gene assignment can be made. This receptor was identified in a woman in her 70s with acute or convalescent COVID-19. The source material was peripheral blood. The nucleotide sequence reads as follows: TGTGCCAGCAGTGTAGACTTTGCAACTAATGAAAAACTGTTTTTT. This gives the protein CASSVDFATNEKLFF. Reference TRBV2 and TRBJ1-4 proteins supply the regions before and after the CDR3; the full variable domain is: EPEVTQTPSHQVTQMGQEVILRCVPISNHLYFYWYRQILGQKVEFLVSFYNNEISEKSEIFDDQFSVERPDGSNFTLKIRSTKLEDSAMYFCASSVDFATNEKLFFGSGTQLSVL.